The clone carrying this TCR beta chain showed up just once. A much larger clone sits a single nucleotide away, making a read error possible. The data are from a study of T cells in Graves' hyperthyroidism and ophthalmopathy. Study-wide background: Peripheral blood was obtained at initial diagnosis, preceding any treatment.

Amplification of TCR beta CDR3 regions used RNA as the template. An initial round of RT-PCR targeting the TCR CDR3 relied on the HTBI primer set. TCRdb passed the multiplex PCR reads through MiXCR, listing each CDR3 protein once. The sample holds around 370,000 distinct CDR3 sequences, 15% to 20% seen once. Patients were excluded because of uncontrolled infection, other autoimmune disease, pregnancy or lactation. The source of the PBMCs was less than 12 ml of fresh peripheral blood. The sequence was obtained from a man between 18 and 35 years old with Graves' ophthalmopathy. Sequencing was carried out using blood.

CDR3 residues: CASSAGTGRFSGELFF. The DNA for the CDR3 is TGTGCCAGCAGTGCCGGGACAGGGAGGTTCTCCGGGGAGCTGTTTTTT. This chain joins TRBV12-3 or TRBV12-4 and TRBJ2-2; 9 bases are a match to TRBD1. The V gene end was trimmed by 5 bases and the J gene end by 6 bases; junction bases not matched to a gene: 10. The CDR3 length is 16 residues.